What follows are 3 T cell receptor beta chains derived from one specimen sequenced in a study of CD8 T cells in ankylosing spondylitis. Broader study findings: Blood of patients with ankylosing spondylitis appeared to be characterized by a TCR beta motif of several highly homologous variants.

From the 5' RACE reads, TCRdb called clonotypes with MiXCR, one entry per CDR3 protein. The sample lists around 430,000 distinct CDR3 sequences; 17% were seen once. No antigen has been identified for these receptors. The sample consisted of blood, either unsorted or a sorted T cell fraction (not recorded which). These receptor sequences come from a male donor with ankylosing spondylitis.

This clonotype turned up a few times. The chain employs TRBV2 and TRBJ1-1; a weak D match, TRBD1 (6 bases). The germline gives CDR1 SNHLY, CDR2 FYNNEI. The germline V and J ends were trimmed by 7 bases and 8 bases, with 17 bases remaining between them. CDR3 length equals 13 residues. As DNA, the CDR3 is TGTGCCAGCAACCCTCAGGGGTCTTGGGAAGCTTTCTTT. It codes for CASNPQGSWEAFF.

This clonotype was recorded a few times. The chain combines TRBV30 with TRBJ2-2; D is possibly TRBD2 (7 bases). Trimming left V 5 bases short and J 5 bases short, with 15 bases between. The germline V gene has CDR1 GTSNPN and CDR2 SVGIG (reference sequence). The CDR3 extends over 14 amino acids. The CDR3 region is CAWGGGPGTGELFF. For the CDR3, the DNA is TGTGCCTGGGGCGGGGGCCCCGGAACCGGGGAGCTGTTTTTT.

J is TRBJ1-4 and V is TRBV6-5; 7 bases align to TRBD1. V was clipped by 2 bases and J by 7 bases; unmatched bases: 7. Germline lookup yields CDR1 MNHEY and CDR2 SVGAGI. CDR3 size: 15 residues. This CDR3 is CASSYASGGGEKLFF. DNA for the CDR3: TGTGCCAGCAGTTACGCCTCAGGGGGGGGTGAAAAACTGTTTTTT.